This passage covers 7 T cell receptor beta chains from one sample sequenced in a study of OX40 agonist ivuxolimab in advanced cancers. Method: immunoSEQ multiplex PCR; TCRdb's copy keeps in-frame clones and lacks some. The sample contains about 64,000 clones, just under 85% of which appear only once. The specimen was CD4+ or CD8+ T cells sorted from blood, collected in a trial of the OX40 agonist ivuxolimab. These receptors all stem from an adult with an advanced solid tumor such as melanoma, head and neck, liver or kidney cancer.

The J gene is TRBJ1-4, the V gene TRBV28; possibly TRBD1 for D (5 bases). The CDR3 has 14 amino acids. V lost 6 bases, J lost 8 bases, and 16 bases lay in between. Germline loops: CDR1 MDHEN, CDR2 SYDVKM. CDR3 sequence: CASSESRDGEKLFF. CDR3 nucleotide sequence: TGTGCCAGCAGCGAGTCCAGGGATGGAGAAAAACTGTTTTTT.

This clone showed up just once. The chain employs TRBV27 and TRBJ2-5; no reliable D call. The CDR3 contains 12 residues. Trimming left V 4 bases short and J 3 bases short, with 6 bases between. In germline, CDR1 is MNHEY, CDR2 SMNVEV (reference sequence). CDR3 sequence reads: CASSSPEETQYF. CDR3 in DNA: TGTGCCAGCAGTTCCCCGGAAGAGACCCAGTACTTC.

V and J are TRBV23-1 and TRBJ2-6; D may be TRBD1 (6 bases). TRBV23-1 is sorted into the ORF group, with uncertain function. The CDR3 is 19 residues long. Deletions cut 4 bases from V and 2 bases from J, with 21 bases between. For the CDR3, the DNA is TGCGCCAGCAGTCCCAAGACCCGGACAGACCCCCCTGGGGCCAACGTCCTGACTTTC. It yields the protein CASSPKTRTDPPGANVLTF.

The rearrangement links TRBV19 to TRBJ1-2; 10 nucleotides line up with TRBD1. The V and J ends lost 1 base and 6 bases, in that order; junction bases with no gene match: 2. CDR3 length: 14 amino acids. CDR1 and CDR2 from the germline V gene are LNHDA and SQIVND (reference sequence). CDR3 DNA sequence: TGTGCCAGTAGTATAGGAGGGACAGGGGATGGCTACACCTTC. It is translated as CASSIGGTGDGYTF.

This chain uses TRBV9 with TRBJ2-2; the match to TRBD2 covers 13 bases. The CDR3 is 16 residues long. V trimming: 4 bases; J trimming: 4 bases; junction bases outside the gene matches: 4. CDR1 and CDR2 (germline): SGDLS, YYNGEE. The CDR3 here is CASSPGLAGVTGELFF. The CDR3 DNA reads TGTGCCAGCAGCCCCGGACTAGCGGGAGTCACCGGGGAGCTGTTTTTT.

The gene calls are TRBV7-9 and TRBJ1-2; possible D gene TRBD1, 5 bases. Germline values: CDR1 SEHNR, CDR2 FQNEAQ (reference sequence). This CDR3 has 16 amino acids. Trimming took off 0 bases at V and 4 bases at J, with 15 bases between the two ends. The CDR3 region is CASSLANRQWIYGYTF. In nucleotides, the CDR3 is TGTGCCAGCAGCTTAGCGAACCGACAGTGGATCTATGGCTACACCTTC.

This clone was seen just once. V is TRBV11-2 and J is TRBJ1-2; possibly TRBD1 for D (6 bases). Per germline, CDR1 SGHAT and CDR2 FQNNGV. This CDR3 has 14 amino acids. V shed 1 base and J shed 4 bases, with 10 bases lying between them. The CDR3 spells CASSLAAGVYGYTF. For the CDR3, the DNA is TGTGCCAGCAGCTTAGCGGCAGGGGTCTATGGCTACACCTTC.